Sequencing of this T cell receptor beta chain was carried out in a study of T cells in localized non-small cell lung cancer. Study outcomes and limitations: Among the top 100 tumor clones, a median about 52 appeared in adjacent lung.

In regard to this clone: Its matching antigen is unknown.

Sequencing used immunoSEQ multiplex PCR; TCRdb keeps in-frame clones, though not all of them. This table holds 450 to 550 clones, approximately 16% found once. Lung adjacent to the tumor, free of atypia, was sampled at least 2 cm from its margin. CDR3 length: 15 residues. Trimming cost V 4 bases and J 8 bases; bases outside gene matches: 12. The V gene's germline CDR1 is LNHDA and CDR2 SQIVND (reference sequence). The chain carries TRBV19 and TRBJ2-3; the match to TRBD2 covers 7 bases. Material: normal lung tissue next to the tumor, obtained before any cancer treatment. This receptor was obtained from a male donor aged 60 or over with stage I lung adenocarcinoma. CDR3 nucleotides: TGTGCCAGTAGTAGGACTGTGGAGGCGGGAGTTACGCAGTATTTT. This encodes CASSRTVEAGVTQYF.